What follows describes a single TCR beta chain. Its antigen remains unknown. Sequencing used immunoSEQ multiplex PCR; TCRdb keeps in-frame clones, though not all of them. This repertoire shows 95,000 to 110,000 clones, roughly 90% found once; its top ten account for 8% to 10%. Germline V gene sequence: CDR1 MDHEN, CDR2 SYDVKM. V gave up 6 bases and J gave up 2 bases, with 15 bases separating them. The CDR3 spans 15 residues. These data belong to a study of T cell responses to AZD1222 COVID-19 vaccine. Study findings and constraints: Dominant CD4 TCR responses targeted spike regions 160-218 and 743-854.

The sample in question was peripheral blood, obtained 28 days after the second AZD1222 dose. The source is an adult who received the AZD1222 COVID-19 vaccine. The chain uses TRBV28 and TRBJ2-3; D might be TRBD1 (5 bases). CDR3 sequence: CASSSQGETTDTQYF. CDR3 DNA sequence: TGTGCCAGCAGCTCCCAGGGCGAGACCACAGATACGCAGTATTTT.